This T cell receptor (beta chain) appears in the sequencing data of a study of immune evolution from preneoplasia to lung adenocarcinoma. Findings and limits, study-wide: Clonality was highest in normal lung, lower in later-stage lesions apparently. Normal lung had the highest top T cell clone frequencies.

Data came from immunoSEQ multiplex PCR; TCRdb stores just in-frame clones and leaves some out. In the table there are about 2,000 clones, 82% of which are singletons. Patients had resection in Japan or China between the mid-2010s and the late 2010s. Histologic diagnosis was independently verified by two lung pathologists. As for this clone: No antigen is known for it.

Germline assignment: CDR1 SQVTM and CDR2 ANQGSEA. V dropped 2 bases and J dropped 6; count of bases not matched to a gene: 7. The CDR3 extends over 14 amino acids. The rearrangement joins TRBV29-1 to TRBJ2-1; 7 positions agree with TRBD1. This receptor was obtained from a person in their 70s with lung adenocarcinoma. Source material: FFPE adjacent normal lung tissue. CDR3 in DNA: TGCAGCGTTGAATACAGGGGAGTGGGCAATGAGCAGTTCTTC. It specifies CSVEYRGVGNEQFF.